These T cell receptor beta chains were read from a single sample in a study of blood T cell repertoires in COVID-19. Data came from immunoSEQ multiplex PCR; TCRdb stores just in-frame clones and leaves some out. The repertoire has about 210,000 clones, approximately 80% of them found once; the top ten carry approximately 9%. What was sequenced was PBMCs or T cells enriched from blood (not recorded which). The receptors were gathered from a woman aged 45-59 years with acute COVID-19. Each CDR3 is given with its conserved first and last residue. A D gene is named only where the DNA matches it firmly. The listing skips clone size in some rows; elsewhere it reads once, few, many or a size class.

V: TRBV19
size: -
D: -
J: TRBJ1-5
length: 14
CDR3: CASSGQTFGGAQHF
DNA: TGTGCCAGTAGCGGACAGACCTTTGGAGGAGCCCAGCATTTT

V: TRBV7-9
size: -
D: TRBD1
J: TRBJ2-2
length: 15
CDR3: CASSRGQANTGELFF
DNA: TGTGCCAGCAGCCGGGGACAGGCAAACACCGGGGAGCTGTTTTTT

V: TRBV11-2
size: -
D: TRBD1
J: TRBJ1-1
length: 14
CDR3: CASTSTGSGTEAFF
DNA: TGTGCCAGCACCTCGACAGGGTCTGGCACTGAAGCTTTCTTT

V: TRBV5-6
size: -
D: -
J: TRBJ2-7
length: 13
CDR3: CASSLGHPYEQYF
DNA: TGTGCCAGCAGCTTGGGACATCCCTACGAGCAGTACTTC

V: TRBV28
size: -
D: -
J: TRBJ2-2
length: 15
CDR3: CASSLGGADTGELFF
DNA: TGTGCCAGCAGTTTAGGTGGGGCGGACACCGGGGAGCTGTTTTTT

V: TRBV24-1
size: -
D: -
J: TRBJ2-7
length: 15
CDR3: CATSDPGEASYEQYF
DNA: TGTGCCACCAGCGACCCGGGAGAAGCATCCTACGAGCAGTACTTC

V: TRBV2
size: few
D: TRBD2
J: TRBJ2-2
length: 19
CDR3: CASSEGSLAGGPNTGELFF
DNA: TGTGCCAGCAGTGAAGGTAGCCTAGCGGGAGGACCTAACACCGGGGAGCTGTTTTTT

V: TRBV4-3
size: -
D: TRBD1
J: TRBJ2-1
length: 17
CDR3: CASSQLEGTGFRNEQFF
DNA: TGCGCCAGCAGCCAGTTAGAAGGGACAGGGTTTAGGAATGAGCAGTTCTTC

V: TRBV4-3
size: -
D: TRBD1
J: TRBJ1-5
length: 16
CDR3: CASSQDYRGTNQPQHF
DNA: TGCGCCAGCAGCCAGGACTACAGGGGGACAAATCAGCCCCAGCATTTT

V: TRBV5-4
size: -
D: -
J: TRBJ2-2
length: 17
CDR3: CASSSGGRVSLAGELFF
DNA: TGTGCCAGCAGCTCCGGGGGGCGCGTTTCCCTTGCCGGGGAGCTGTTTTTT

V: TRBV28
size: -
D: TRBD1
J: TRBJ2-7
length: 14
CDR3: CASSPWDRIYEQYF
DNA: TGTGCCAGCAGTCCATGGGACAGAATCTACGAGCAGTACTTC

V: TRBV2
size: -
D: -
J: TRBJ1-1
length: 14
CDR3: CASSERRLNTEAFF
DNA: TGTGCCAGCAGTGAACGTCGGTTGAACACTGAAGCTTTCTTT

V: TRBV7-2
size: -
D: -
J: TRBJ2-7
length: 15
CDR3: CASSLAGTATYEQYF
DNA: TGTGCCAGCAGCTTAGCCGGGACTGCTACCTACGAGCAGTACTTC

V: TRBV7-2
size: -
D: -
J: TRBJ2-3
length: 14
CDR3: CATTGTPLTDTQYF
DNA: TGTGCCACGACCGGGACTCCACTCACAGATACGCAGTATTTT

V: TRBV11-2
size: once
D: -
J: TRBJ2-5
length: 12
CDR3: CASSGGWETQYF
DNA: TGTGCCAGCAGCGGGGGGTGGGAGACCCAGTACTTC

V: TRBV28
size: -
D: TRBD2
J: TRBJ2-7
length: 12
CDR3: CAARLAGYEQYF
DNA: TGTGCCGCCCGACTAGCGGGATACGAGCAGTACTTC

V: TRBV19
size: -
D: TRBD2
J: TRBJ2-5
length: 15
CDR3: CASSKAGGPGETQYF
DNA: TGTGCCAGTAGTAAGGCGGGAGGGCCCGGAGAGACCCAGTACTTC

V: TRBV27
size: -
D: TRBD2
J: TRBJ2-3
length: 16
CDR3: CASKNKRLAGTDTQYF
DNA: TGTGCCAGCAAAAATAAACGGCTAGCGGGCACAGATACGCAGTATTTT

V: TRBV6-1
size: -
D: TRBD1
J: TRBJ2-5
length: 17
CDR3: CASSEFGTGAPQETQYF
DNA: TGTGCCAGCAGTGAGTTCGGGACAGGGGCCCCCCAAGAGACCCAGTACTTC

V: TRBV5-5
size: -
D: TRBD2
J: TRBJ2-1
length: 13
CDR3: CASSSRTSAEQFF
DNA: TGTGCCAGCAGCTCTAGGACTAGCGCTGAGCAGTTCTTC

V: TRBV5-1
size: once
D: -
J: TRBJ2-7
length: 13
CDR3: CASSGGAAYEQYF
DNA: TGCGCCAGCAGCGGAGGAGCAGCCTACGAGCAGTACTTC

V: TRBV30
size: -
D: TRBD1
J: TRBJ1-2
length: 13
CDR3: CAWSYQGAYGYTF
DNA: TGTGCCTGGAGTTACCAGGGGGCCTATGGCTACACCTTC

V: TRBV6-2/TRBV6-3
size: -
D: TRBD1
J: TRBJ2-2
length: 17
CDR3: CASSYGPTGVVAGELFF
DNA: TGTGCCAGCAGTTACGGCCCGACAGGGGTAGTCGCCGGGGAGCTGTTTTTT

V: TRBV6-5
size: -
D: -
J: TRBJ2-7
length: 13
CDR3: CASRAGSLYEQYF
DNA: TGTGCCAGCAGGGCAGGGTCGCTATACGAGCAGTACTTC

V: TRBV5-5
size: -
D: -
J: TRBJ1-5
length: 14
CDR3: CASSLAGIGQPQHF
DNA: TGTGCCAGCAGCTTGGCAGGGATAGGTCAGCCCCAGCATTTT

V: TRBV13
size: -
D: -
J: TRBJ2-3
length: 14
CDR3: CASSQWLGSDTQYF
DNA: TGTGCCAGCAGCCAATGGCTCGGGTCAGATACGCAGTATTTT

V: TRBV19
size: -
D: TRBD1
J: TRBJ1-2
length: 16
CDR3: CASSIDARGSNYGYTF
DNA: TGTGCCAGTAGTATAGATGCCAGGGGGTCTAACTATGGCTACACCTTC

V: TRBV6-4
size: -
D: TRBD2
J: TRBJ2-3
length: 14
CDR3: CASSETSGTDTQYF
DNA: TGTGCCAGCAGTGAAACTAGCGGCACAGATACGCAGTATTTT

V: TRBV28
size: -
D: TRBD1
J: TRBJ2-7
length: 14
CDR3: CASSAGQGAYEQYF
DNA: TGTGCCAGCAGTGCGGGACAGGGTGCCTACGAGCAGTACTTC

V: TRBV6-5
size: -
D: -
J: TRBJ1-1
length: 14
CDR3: CASSFSGMGTEAFF
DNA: TGTGCCAGCAGTTTTTCGGGGATGGGAACTGAAGCTTTCTTT

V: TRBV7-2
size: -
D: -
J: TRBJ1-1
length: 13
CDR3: CASSPRSEDEAFF
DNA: TGTGCCAGCAGCCCTAGGTCGGAGGATGAAGCTTTCTTT

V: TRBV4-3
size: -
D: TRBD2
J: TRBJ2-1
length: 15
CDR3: CASSQAAGDYNEQFF
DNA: TGCGCCAGCAGCCAAGCAGCGGGAGATTACAATGAGCAGTTCTTC

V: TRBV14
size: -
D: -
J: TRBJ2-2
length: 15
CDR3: CASSFRRGATGELFF
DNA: TGTGCCAGCAGCTTTCGCCGGGGGGCAACTGGGGAGCTGTTTTTT

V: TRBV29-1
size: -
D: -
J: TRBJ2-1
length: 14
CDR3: CSALGTGIHNEQFF
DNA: TGCAGCGCTTTAGGTACAGGGATTCACAATGAGCAGTTCTTC

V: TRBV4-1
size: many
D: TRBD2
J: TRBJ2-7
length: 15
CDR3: CASSASVRERGEQYF
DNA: TGCGCCAGCAGCGCAAGTGTCCGGGAGCGGGGTGAGCAGTACTTC

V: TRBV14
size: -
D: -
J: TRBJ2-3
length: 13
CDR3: CASSPSSSHTQYF
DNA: TGTGCCAGCAGCCCTAGCTCTTCGCATACGCAGTATTTT

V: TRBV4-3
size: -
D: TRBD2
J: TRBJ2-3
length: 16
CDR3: CASSQESGGRTDTQYF
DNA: TGCGCCAGCAGCCAAGAGAGCGGGGGCCGGACAGATACGCAGTATTTT

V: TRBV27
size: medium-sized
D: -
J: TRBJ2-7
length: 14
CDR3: CASSFRQGGYEQYF
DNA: TGTGCCAGCAGTTTCCGGCAGGGCGGATACGAGCAGTACTTC

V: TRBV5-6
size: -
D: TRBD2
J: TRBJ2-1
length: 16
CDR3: CASSSRGLAGSNEQFF
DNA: TGTGCCAGCAGCTCGAGGGGACTAGCGGGGAGCAATGAGCAGTTCTTC

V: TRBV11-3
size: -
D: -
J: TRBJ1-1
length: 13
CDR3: CASSFGKNTEAFF
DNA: TGTGCCAGCAGCTTTGGCAAGAACACTGAAGCTTTCTTT

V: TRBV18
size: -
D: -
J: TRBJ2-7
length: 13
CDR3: CASSNAVIGEQYF
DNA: TGTGCCAGCTCGAACGCGGTAATCGGCGAGCAGTACTTC

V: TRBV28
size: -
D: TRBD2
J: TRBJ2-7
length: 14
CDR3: CASSWIAGPYEQYF
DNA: TGTGCCAGCAGTTGGATAGCGGGACCATACGAGCAGTACTTC

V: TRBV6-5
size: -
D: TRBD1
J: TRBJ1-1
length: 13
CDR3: CASSPDRDTEAFF
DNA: TGTGCCAGCAGTCCCGACAGGGACACTGAAGCTTTCTTT

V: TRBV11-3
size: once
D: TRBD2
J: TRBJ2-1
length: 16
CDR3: CASSHWTSGSSNEQFF
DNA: TGTGCCAGCAGCCACTGGACTAGCGGGAGTAGCAATGAGCAGTTCTTC

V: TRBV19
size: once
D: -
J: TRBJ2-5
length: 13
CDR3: CASSLGHQETQYF
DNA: TGTGCCAGTAGTCTTGGGCATCAGGAGACCCAGTACTTC

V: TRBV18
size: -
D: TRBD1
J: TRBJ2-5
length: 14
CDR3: CASSPDRAQETQYF
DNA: TGTGCCAGCTCACCGGACAGGGCCCAGGAGACCCAGTACTTC

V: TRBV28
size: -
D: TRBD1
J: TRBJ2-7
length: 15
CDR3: CASGVVGTVHYEQYF
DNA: TGTGCCAGCGGAGTCGTCGGGACAGTTCACTACGAGCAGTACTTC

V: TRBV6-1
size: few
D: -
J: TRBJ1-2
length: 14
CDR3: CASSEGLRGYGYTF
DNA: TGTGCCAGCAGTGAAGGGTTGCGCGGCTATGGCTACACCTTC

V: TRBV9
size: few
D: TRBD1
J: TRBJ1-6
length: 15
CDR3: CASSGFGTGDSPLHF
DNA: TGTGCCAGCAGCGGATTCGGGACAGGGGATTCACCCCTCCACTTT

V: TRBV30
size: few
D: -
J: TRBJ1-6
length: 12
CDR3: CASGTNYSPLHF
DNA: TGTGCCTCCGGGACAAACTATTCACCCCTCCACTTT

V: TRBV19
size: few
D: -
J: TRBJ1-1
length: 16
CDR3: CASSIWDPLANTEAFF
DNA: TGTGCCAGTAGTATCTGGGATCCACTAGCTAACACTGAAGCTTTCTTT

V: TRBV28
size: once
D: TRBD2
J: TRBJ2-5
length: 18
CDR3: CASSRRGLAGGPGETQYF
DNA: TGTGCCAGCAGTCGCCGGGGACTAGCGGGAGGGCCGGGGGAGACCCAGTACTTC

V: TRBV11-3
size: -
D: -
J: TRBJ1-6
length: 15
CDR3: CASSLAGAGNSPLHF
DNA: TGTGCCAGCAGCTTAGCAGGGGCGGGTAATTCACCCCTCCACTTT

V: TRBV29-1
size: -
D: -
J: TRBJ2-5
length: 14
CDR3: CSVEWAGLQETQYF
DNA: TGCAGCGTTGAATGGGCCGGCCTCCAAGAGACCCAGTACTTC

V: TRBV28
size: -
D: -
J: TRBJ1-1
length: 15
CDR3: CASRSRGGRNTEAFF
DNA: TGTGCCAGCAGAAGTCGGGGGGGTCGTAACACTGAAGCTTTCTTT